This passage covers 23 T cell receptor beta chains from one sample sequenced in a study of molecular identifiers for immune sequencing clone quantification. TCRdb redid the calling of the PCR reads with MiXCR, one entry per CDR3 protein. The table shows approximately 550,000 distinct CDR3 sequences, with around 25% occurring only once. Sequenced: naive CD8+ T cells from blood, with Jurkat cell RNA spiked in. This sample's subset: FACS-sorted CD8+CD4-CCR7+CD45RA+ naive T cells. The receptor set was obtained from a human donor in good health. Some libraries in this study had Jurkat cell RNA spiked in.

Of note for this clonotype: The junction departs from germline at one end; a sequencing error may be responsible. The V and J genes are TRBV28 and TRBJ1-4; 7 bases map to TRBD1. Germline-derived CDR1 and CDR2 are MDHEN and SYDVKM. The CDR3 is 16 residues long. The CDR3 is CVSSLNTGARNEKLFF. The DNA of the CDR3 is TGTGTCAGCAGTCTTAACACAGGGGCTAGGAATGAAAAACTGTTTTTT. The entire variable domain, with the rest obtained from reference TRBV28 and TRBJ1-4, is as follows: DVKVTQSSRYLVKRTGEKVFLECVQDMDHENMFWYRQDPGLGLRLIYFSYDVKMKEKGDIPEGYSVSREKKERFSLILESASTNQTSMYLCVSSLNTGARNEKLFFGSGTQLSVL.

A word on this clonotype: A read error may explain this, as a much larger clone is one base away. The J gene is TRBJ1-5, the V gene TRBV6-2 or TRBV6-3; 7 bases fit TRBD1. CDR1 MNHEY and CDR2 SVGEGT come from the germline V gene. V trimming: 6 bases; J trimming: 7 bases; junction bases outside the gene matches: 12. The CDR3 spans 15 residues. CDR3 sequence: CASRAADRERQPQHF. The CDR3 DNA reads as TGTGCCAGCAGAGCGGCCGACAGGGAGCGGCAGCCCCAGCATTTT.

This rearrangement joins TRBV13 to TRBJ2-3; D gene unclear. V dropped 3 bases and J dropped 1 base, with 17 bases sitting between them. Germline CDR1 is PRHDT and CDR2 is FYEKMQ (reference sequence). This CDR3 has 17 residues. This CDR3 is CASSFNRYGPGTDTQYF. DNA of the CDR3: TGTGCCAGCAGCTTCAATCGATACGGACCAGGCACAGATACGCAGTATTTT.

This clonotype came up a few times. The chain combines TRBV19 with TRBJ1-6, with D uncertain. V dropped 8 bases and J dropped 0 bases, with 14 bases sitting between them. The CDR3 consists of 16 residues. Germline V gene sequence: CDR1 LNHDA, CDR2 SQIVND (reference sequence). The CDR3 is CASDGRGLSYNSPLHF. DNA of the CDR3: TGTGCCAGTGATGGGCGCGGGCTCTCCTATAATTCACCCCTCCACTTT.

The rearrangement links TRBV3-1 to TRBJ2-1, with D possibly matching TRBD1 (5 bases). Per germline, CDR1 LGHDT and CDR2 YNNKEL (reference sequence). This CDR3 comprises 16 residues. Trimming shortened V by 1 base and J by 0 bases, and 10 bases separated the two germline ends. The CDR3 sequence is CASSQVGRNSYNEQFF. CDR3 coding DNA: TGTGCCAGCAGCCAAGTGGGGCGGAACTCCTACAATGAGCAGTTCTTC.

This clonotype appeared a single time. This clone may be a read error of a much larger clone one base away. The gene calls are TRBV30 and TRBJ2-3, with a possible D match to TRBD1 (5 bases). TRBJ1-5 matches the DNA end more closely, so the J call is doubtful. The CDR3 totals 13 residues. CDR1 GTSNPN and CDR2 SVGIG come from the germline V gene (reference sequence). The CDR3 DNA reads as TGTGCCAGTAGCAGGGATTACACAGATACGCAGCATTTT. It is translated as CASSRDYTDTQHF.

V is TRBV29-1 and J is TRBJ1-1; D not resolved. Germline V lookup: CDR1 SQVTM, CDR2 ANQGSEA. Trimming stripped 6 bases from V and 2 bases from J, with 13 bases between. The CDR3 runs to 13 residues. The CDR3 here is CSVVRVDNTEAFF. CDR3 coding DNA: TGCAGCGTCGTCCGGGTCGATAACACTGAAGCTTTCTTT.

This clonotype was counted many times. This sequence joins TRBV7-2 and TRBJ1-5; D perhaps matches TRBD1 (5 bases). The germline V gene encodes CDR1 SGHTA and CDR2 FQGNSA. V lost 5 bases and J lost 0, with 11 bases in between. The CDR3 has 15 amino acids. CDR3 bases: TGTGCCAGCAGCCTAATGACAGTTAGCAATCAGCCCCAGCATTTT. Translated: CASSLMTVSNQPQHF.

The V and J genes are TRBV30 and TRBJ1-1, with D unresolved. Germline lookup yields CDR1 GTSNPN and CDR2 SVGIG (reference sequence). V lost 6 bases and J lost 4, with 15 bases in between. This CDR3 has 13 residues. As DNA, the CDR3 is TGTGCCTGTTGGAGGAAGGGCGGCACTGAAGCTTTCTTT. This sequence encodes CACWRKGGTEAFF.

This clonotype has a count of ten or more. The chain is built from TRBV7-2 and TRBJ2-7; TRBD2 aligns across 8 bases. Unmatched junction bases numbered 11, after V lost 0 bases and J lost 4 bases. The germline CDR1 and CDR2 sequences are SGHTA and FQGNSA. This CDR3 contains 17 residues. The CDR3, as DNA: TGTGCCAGCAGCTTAGCGAGGTTGAGCGGGGGTGGGTACGAGCAGTACTTC. Translation gives CASSLARLSGGGYEQYF.

As concerns this clonotype: This CDR3 is missing its conserved last phenylalanine or tryptophan, likely due to a read error. The chain links TRBV28 to TRBJ2-7, with 9 bases fitting TRBD1. The trim removed 4 bases at V and 0 bases at J, leaving 4 bases unmatched. Germline assignment: CDR1 MDHEN and CDR2 SYDVKM. CDR3 length: 15 amino acids. The CDR3 coding sequence is TGTGCCAGCAGTTACAGGGGGCTTGTCTCCTACGAGCAGTACTTA. It encodes CASSYRGLVSYEQYL.

This clonotype occurred many times. This chain joins TRBV5-6 and TRBJ2-7; D is perhaps TRBD1 (6 bases). V gave up 0 bases and J gave up 6 bases, with 10 bases separating them. Per germline, CDR1 SGHDT and CDR2 YYEEEE. The CDR3 covers 13 residues. The CDR3 DNA sequence: TGTGCCAGCAGCTTGGTCAGGGGCTCCGAGCAGTACTTC. Translation gives CASSLVRGSEQYF.

The gene calls are TRBV7-2 and TRBJ2-3; 7 bases agree with TRBD2. With V trimmed by 6 bases and J by 2 bases, 11 bases remained unmatched. Germline CDR1 reads SGHTA; CDR2 reads FQGNSA. The CDR3 extends over 16 amino acids. The CDR3 here is CASSPSGGGITDTQYF. In DNA, the CDR3 is TGTGCCAGCAGTCCCTCAGGCGGGGGAATCACAGATACGCAGTATTTT.

The chain carries TRBV7-9 and TRBJ2-1; D call uncertain. V lost 5 bases to trimming and J lost 2 bases, with 16 bases between them. Germline assignment: CDR1 SEHNR and CDR2 FQNEAQ (reference sequence). The CDR3 runs to 16 residues. The CDR3 loop is CASSPIYRVTYNEQFF. CDR3 bases: TGTGCCAGCAGCCCGATCTACCGTGTCACCTACAATGAGCAGTTCTTC.

This clonotype was observed a handful of times. The chain joins TRBV9 to TRBJ2-3; D is unclear. In germline, CDR1 is SGDLS, CDR2 YYNGEE. The CDR3 is 15 residues long. Between the trimmed V and J ends, which lost 0 bases and 2 bases, there was a span of 10 bases. CDR3 loop: CASSVGRQNTDTQYF. As DNA, the CDR3 is TGTGCCAGCAGCGTAGGGAGACAAAACACAGATACGCAGTATTTT.

This clonotype appeared many times. The chain combines TRBV28 with TRBJ1-1; a possible D gene is TRBD1 (5 bases). CDR1 is MDHEN and CDR2 is SYDVKM in the germline V gene. Deletions cut 5 bases from V and 1 base from J, with 8 bases between. The CDR3 covers 13 residues. DNA for the CDR3: TGTGCCAGCAGTGAGACAGAGAACACTGAAGCTTTCTTT. It is translated as CASSETENTEAFF.

As for this clonotype: This may be a read error, as it is one base from a much larger clone. This chain links TRBV6-5 with TRBJ1-5, with no clear D. V was cut by 4 bases and J by 0 bases, with 10 bases left in between. CDR3 length equals 15 residues. The germline CDR1 and CDR2 sequences are MNHEY and SVGAGI. CDR3 loop: CASSFGRYSNQPQHF. In nucleotides, the CDR3 is TGTGCCAGCAGTTTCGGGAGATATAGCAATCAGCCCCAGCATTTT.

The V and J genes are TRBV11-2 and TRBJ1-2; no firm D call. The CDR3 has 12 residues. The V gene's germline CDR1 is SGHAT and CDR2 FQNNGV. Trimming removed 5 bases from V and 5 bases from J, with 9 bases in between. The CDR3 sequence is CASSAMGYGYTF. The CDR3 region has the DNA TGTGCCAGCAGCGCGATGGGATATGGCTACACCTTC.

There are many counts of this clonotype. The chain employs TRBV2 and TRBJ2-3; D perhaps matches TRBD2 (7 bases). The CDR3 loop spans 16 amino acids. V gave up 4 bases and J gave up 6 bases, with 20 bases separating them. Germline CDR1 is SNHLY and CDR2 is FYNNEI. The CDR3 reads CASSAVRRGPSDTQYF. The CDR3 region has the DNA TGTGCCAGCAGTGCCGTGAGGCGGGGGCCGTCGGATACGCAGTATTTT.

This clonotype has only a few counts. At one end the junction does not follow the germline gene, possibly because of a read error. This chain connects TRBV7-9 to TRBJ2-7, with 8 bases aligning to TRBD1. CDR3 size: 18 residues. Germline CDR1 SEHNR, CDR2 FQNEAQ (reference sequence). The CDR3: CASSFPRNWTGSPYAQYF. The CDR3, as DNA: TGTGCCAGCAGCTTTCCTAGAAATTGGACAGGGAGTCCCTACGCGCAGTACTTC.

The V and J genes are TRBV14 and TRBJ2-1, with D maybe TRBD2 (6 bases). V lost 1 base and J lost 9, with 7 bases in between. Looked up from germline, CDR1 is SGHDN and CDR2 is FVKESK. The CDR3 is made up of 12 amino acids. The CDR3 DNA reads as TGTGCCAGCAGCCAAGTGCGGGGTGAGCAGTTCTTC. Residues: CASSQVRGEQFF.

V usage is TRBV4-3 and J usage is TRBJ2-1, with 10 bases identical to TRBD2. The CDR3 length is 17 residues. Germline CDR1 reads LGHNA; CDR2 reads YSLEER. The V gene end was trimmed by 0 bases and the J gene end by 8 bases; junction bases not matched to a gene: 10. The DNA for the CDR3 is TGCGCCAGCAGCCAAGACATGGGACTAGCGATATTTGATGAGCAGTTCTTC. This encodes CASSQDMGLAIFDEQFF.

A few counts support this clonotype. The chain uses TRBV2 and TRBJ2-1; no firm D call. CDR3 size: 15 residues. The germline V gene has CDR1 SNHLY and CDR2 FYNNEI. With 6 bases removed from V and 7 bases from J, the gap between germline ends came to 19 bases. CDR3 amino acids: CASRDTSDVYNEQFF. CDR3 in DNA: TGTGCCAGCAGGGATACCTCGGACGTTTATAATGAGCAGTTCTTC.